One TCR beta chain is described in this entry. The germline gives CDR1 SGHVS, CDR2 FNYEAQ. The CDR3 runs to 13 residues. V was cut by 2 bases and J by 7 bases, with 9 bases left in between. The entry originates in a study of Ad26.COV2.S vaccination and SARS-CoV-2 variants. Looking at the study overall: Intramuscular Ad26.COV2.S doses were given once or twice, 56 days apart.

Libraries were prepared by immunoSEQ multiplex PCR; TCRdb keeps only in-frame clonotypes and omits some of them. This repertoire shows 430,000 or so clones, roughly nine tenths found once; its top ten account for about 2.5%. The sample's treatment: around 19 received Ad26.COV2.S at low or high dose, single or two shots; about 5 received placebo; per-sample allocation not given. Day 63 after the first vaccine or placebo injection was the time point for sampling. The chain carries TRBV7-6 and TRBJ2-1; D unclear. The sequence derives from a person between 18 and 65 years old who received the Ad26.COV2.S COVID-19 vaccine or a placebo. The sequencing here drew on peripheral blood, taken in a trial of Ad26.COV2.S vaccine versus placebo. The DNA of the CDR3 is TGTGCCAGCAGCTTATCTCCCGAGAATGAGCAGTTCTTC. It yields the protein CASSLSPENEQFF. Based on the CDR3 plus reference TRBV7-6 and TRBJ2-1, the full variable domain is GAGVSQSPRYKVTKRGQDVALRCDPISGHVSLYWYRQALGQGPEFLTYFNYEAQQDKSGLPNDRFSAERPEGSISTLTIQRTEQRDSAMYRCASSLSPENEQFFGPGTRLTVL.